The T cell receptor (beta chain) under discussion was sequenced for a study of blood T cell repertoires in COVID-19 (dated by TCRdb to about 2020). Study-wide context: Samples covering the acute and convalescent phases of COVID-19 were provided by collaborators in the United States, Italy and Spain. The prospective study material was composed of cDNA or gDNA derived from T cells, B-cell-depleted T cells, or PBMCs. The dataset comprised deeply sampled blood TCRbeta repertoires from subjects exposed to, actively infected with, or recovered from COVID-19. A freely available public database, intended as a resource for researchers studying the immune response to SARS-CoV-2, is where the repertoires were released. Samples were obtained from the ongoing ImmuneRACE study (first 160 participants) and from 1,254 subjects provided by 6 global collaborators. A de-identified subject ID, COVID-19 status, age in years and sex were almost always included in the sample metadata. HLA class I and class II types, where available, came from metadata supplied by the sample provider rather than from assay-based typing. General findings and caveats noted by the study authors: The amount of clinical and demographic metadata varied by source and participant and was provided uncurated.

About this clone itself: Its antigen has not been determined. No base quality information exists; no much larger clone differs at one position.

One collaborating source in Seattle enrolled patients while the patients were actively infected and followed the patients over time throughout the course of disease. Whole blood was collected in K2EDTA tubes by collaborating institutions according to the institutions' own protocols. For TCRbeta analysis, collaborators shipped samples in one of three forms: frozen whole blood, isolated PBMCs, or DNA extracted from either of those sample types. TCRbeta CDR3 regions were amplified from genomic DNA by means of the immunoSEQ Assay, a bias-controlled multiplex PCR. As for how the authors treated the data: Nucleated cell counts per sample were estimated from amplification of reference gene primers within the assay. To quantify the absolute abundance of each unique TCRbeta CDR3 rearrangement, sequence reads were collapsed and filtered. For each sample, productive Simpson clonality was calculated as the square root of Simpson's diversity index across productive rearrangements. TCRdb took over this immuneACCESS table, retaining in-frame rearrangements with V and J assigned. Such tables are incomplete; in checked studies, under half of the missing clones stem from an unresolved V gene, and the remainder is unexplained. The V and J calls and the clone size are those of that table, but D and trimming were determined from the DNA. Within this sample are almost 200,000 clones, with roughly 80% of them counted one time only. The top ten hold about 0.91% of the sample.

Compared with germline, V lacks 5 bases and J lacks 0 bases; bases without a gene match: 7. The cysteine opens and the phenylalanine closes a CDR3 of 16 amino acids. The read is trimmed to its CDR3 DNA, 48 bases read in frame from base 1. CDR1 and CDR2, per the germline V gene, are MNHEY and SVGEGT. Sequencing was done on a sample of peripheral blood. The receptor's source is a man aged 55 to 69 with COVID-19, enrolled during active disease. Rearrangement joined TRBV6-2 or TRBV6-3 to TRBJ2-1; 7 nucleotides in the junction match TRBD1. The nucleotides read TGTGCCAGCAGTAGCCTGACAGGGATCTCCTACAATGAGCAGTTCTTC. Its amino acids are CASSSLTGISYNEQFF.